This T cell receptor (beta chain) derives from a study of cytomegalovirus exposure and HLA in healthy donors. Overall study results and limits: In a later analysis, donors in an Asian-associated ancestry cluster reportedly had fewer N-insertions in productive TCRs than the cohort mean.

Points on this clone: The target antigen is unknown.

Primers: 60 Vbeta forward and 13 Jbeta reverse. Profiled with immunoSEQ multiplex PCR; TCRdb holds only in-frame clones, not every one. The sample holds over 100,000 clones. Germline CDR1 and CDR2: LNHDA and SQIVND (reference sequence). The junction had 21 bases not matched to a gene; V was cut back by 5 bases and J by 7 bases. The CDR3 is made up of 18 amino acids. The specimen sequenced was PBMCs. This chain links TRBV19 with TRBJ2-7; 9 nucleotides align to TRBD2. The TCR was taken from a woman aged 40-49 years in good health and CMV-seropositive. The CDR3 spells CASSPHQGLAGPGGEQYF. CDR3 bases: TGTGCCAGTAGTCCCCACCAGGGGCTAGCGGGACCAGGTGGTGAGCAGTACTTC.